Shown below are 18 T cell receptor beta chains from a single sample sequenced in a study of T cell responses to AZD1222 COVID-19 vaccine. The assay was immunoSEQ multiplex PCR, and TCRdb's table has in-frame clones only and misses some. The sample has 180,000 or so clones; roughly 91% are singletons. Sequencing used peripheral blood, obtained 28 days after the second dose of the MenACWY control vaccine. The receptors come from an adult who received the MenACWY meningococcal vaccine as a control.

This chain joins TRBV6-6 and TRBJ1-4; no reliable D call. V lost 6 bases and J 14 bases, leaving 22 bases between the germline ends. Germline assignment: CDR1 MNHNY and CDR2 SVGAGI (reference sequence). This CDR3 region has 14 residues. CDR3 DNA: TGTGCCAGCAGCCTCAGTAGAGAGGCGGGCTGGCTGTTTTTT. Translated, it gives CASSLSREAGWLFF.

The table lists this clone with a count of one. This chain connects TRBV16 to TRBJ1-1; 8 bases fit TRBD1. CDR3 length: 15 residues. V was clipped by 0 bases and J by 4 bases; unmatched bases: 4. In germline, CDR1 is KGHSY, CDR2 FQNENV. The CDR3: CASSQSQGAGTEAFF. DNA for the CDR3: TGTGCCAGCAGCCAATCCCAGGGGGCCGGCACTGAAGCTTTCTTT.

The rearrangement links TRBV18 to TRBJ1-1, with D tentatively TRBD1 (6 bases). V gave up 4 bases and J gave up 5 bases, with 8 bases separating them. Germline V gives CDR1 KGHSH, CDR2 LQKENI. The CDR3 runs to 12 residues. The CDR3 sequence: CASSRQGTEAFF. Here the CDR3 DNA reads TGTGCCAGCTCACGTCAGGGGACTGAAGCTTTCTTT.

The chain joins TRBV30 to TRBJ1-6; no firm D call. CDR3 length equals 13 residues. Germline V lookup: CDR1 GTSNPN, CDR2 SVGIG (reference sequence). Trimming cost V 2 bases and J 8 bases, with 10 bases left between them. This CDR3 reads CAWSLQSHSPLHF. CDR3 bases: TGTGCCTGGAGTCTACAGAGCCATTCACCCCTCCACTTT.

The chain recombines TRBV5-6 with TRBJ2-7; 7 nucleotides agree with TRBD1. This CDR3 has 13 amino acids. J was trimmed by 1 base and V by 4 bases; bases with no gene match: 2. Germline values: CDR1 SGHDT, CDR2 YYEEEE. CDR3 DNA sequence: TGTGCCAGCAGCCGGGACAGATCCTACGAGCAGTACTTC. Protein product: CASSRDRSYEQYF.

The rearrangement joins TRBV28 to TRBJ1-6; TRBD1 might be the D (6 bases). This CDR3 region has 16 residues. Germline CDR1 and CDR2: MDHEN and SYDVKM. The V end was cut by 7 bases, the J end by 7 bases, with 20 bases between. The CDR3 loop is CASTRLRGMLNSPLHF. The CDR3 DNA reads as TGTGCCAGCACTCGACTCAGGGGAATGTTGAATTCACCCCTCCACTTT.

The chain has TRBV7-9 and TRBJ2-7; 12 nucleotides align to TRBD2. The CDR3 consists of 15 residues. V lost 3 bases to trimming and J lost 5 bases; unmatched junction nucleotides: 5. The V gene's germline CDR1 is SEHNR and CDR2 FQNEAQ (reference sequence). The CDR3 reads CASSFWTSGADEQYF. CDR3 DNA: TGTGCCAGCAGCTTCTGGACTAGCGGGGCGGACGAGCAGTACTTC.

J is TRBJ2-1 and V is TRBV14, with D uncertain. The V gene's germline CDR1 is SGHDN and CDR2 FVKESK. Trimming took 6 bases from V and 14 from J, leaving 11 bases between them. This CDR3 is 10 amino acids long. The CDR3 spells CASRRPLKFF. In DNA form, the CDR3 reads TGTGCCAGCAGGCGACCGCTGAAGTTCTTC.

CDR3 amino acids: CASSLTGENEKLFF. The CDR3 coding sequence is TGTGCCAGCAGCTTAACAGGGGAGAATGAAAAACTGTTTTTT. The chain carries TRBV5-5 and TRBJ1-4; 7 nucleotides agree with TRBD1. The CDR3 consists of 14 residues. After removal of 2 bases from V and 5 bases from J, the junction contained 3 bases not matched to a gene. Germline V gene data show CDR1 as SGHKS and CDR2 as YYEKEE (reference sequence). The full variable domain, rest sourced from reference TRBV5-5 and TRBJ1-4, is DAGVTQSPTHLIKTRGQQVTLRCSPISGHKSVSWYQQVLGQGPQFIFQYYEKEERGRGNFPDRFSARQFPNYSSELNVNALLLGDSALYLCASSLTGENEKLFFGSGTQLSVL.

The chain carries TRBV4-1 and TRBJ1-4, with D tentatively TRBD1 (6 bases). The CDR3 has 16 amino acids. Per the germline V gene, CDR1 is MGHRA and CDR2 is YSYEKL. The germline V and J ends were trimmed by 2 bases and 4 bases, with 14 bases remaining between them. The CDR3 DNA reads as TGCGCCAGCAGCCAAAATTCAGGGGCTGTTAATGAAAAACTGTTTTTT. Protein product: CASSQNSGAVNEKLFF.

The count of this clone is one. The chain uses TRBV30 and TRBJ1-3; TRBD1 agrees at 7 bases. The CDR3 length is 12 residues. V lost 5 bases to trimming and J lost 9 bases; unmatched junction nucleotides: 7. Germline loops: CDR1 GTSNPN, CDR2 SVGIG (reference sequence). CDR3 protein: CAWDRALGTIYF. CDR3 in DNA: TGTGCCTGGGACAGGGCTTTGGGCACCATATATTTT.

The chain couples TRBV5-4 to TRBJ1-1, with 9 nucleotides matching TRBD1. With V trimmed by 4 bases and J by 5 bases, 9 bases remained unmatched. This CDR3 is 15 amino acids long. Germline V lookup: CDR1 SGHNT, CDR2 YYREEE (reference sequence). In DNA, the CDR3 is TGTGCCAGCAGCCTCCAACAGGGGGCAGGGACTGAAGCTTTCTTT. Its protein is CASSLQQGAGTEAFF.

The V and J genes are TRBV18 and TRBJ1-4; TRBD1 is a possible D gene (5 bases). Per the germline V gene, CDR1 is KGHSH and CDR2 is LQKENI. With 6 bases removed from V and 8 bases from J, the gap between germline ends came to 13 bases. This CDR3 is 13 amino acids long. In DNA form, the CDR3 reads TGTGCCAGCTCCACGGGTAGGGGAGAAAAACTGTTTTTT. Its protein is CASSTGRGEKLFF.

Points on this clone: Other DNA sequences in this specimen translate into the identical CDR3. The rearrangement links TRBV3-1 (or the pseudogene TRBV3-2) to TRBJ2-7; maybe TRBD2 (6 bases). Trimming left V 4 bases short and J 1 base short, with 8 bases between. The CDR3 is 13 amino acids. Germline lookup yields CDR1 LGHDT and CDR2 YNNKEL (reference sequence). This chain's CDR3 is CASSPGGSYEQYF. In nucleotides, the CDR3 is TGTGCCAGCAGCCCCGGGGGATCCTACGAGCAGTACTTC.

The J gene is TRBJ1-1, the V gene TRBV4-1; 7 bases match TRBD1. CDR3 length: 16 residues. Germline V gene lookup returns CDR1 MGHRA and CDR2 YSYEKL. V was clipped by 6 bases and J by 4 bases; unmatched bases: 14. Here the CDR3 reads CASRNWGQRFFTEAFF. CDR3 coding DNA: TGCGCCAGCAGGAATTGGGGACAGCGATTTTTCACTGAAGCTTTCTTT.

The rearrangement uses TRBV6-2 or TRBV6-3 and TRBJ2-3; no clear D. Germline loops: CDR1 MNHEY, CDR2 SVGEGT. V dropped 4 bases and J dropped 6 bases, with 8 bases sitting between them. The CDR3 length is 12 residues. CDR3 bases: TGTGCCAGCAGTTCCCTGGTTGATACGCAGTATTTT. Its translation is CASSSLVDTQYF.

The rearrangement joins TRBV12-3 or TRBV12-4 to TRBJ1-1; a weak D match, TRBD1 (5 bases). The CDR3 covers 11 residues. The V end lost 1 base, the J end lost 10 bases, and 7 bases lay between the germline ends. In DNA form, the CDR3 reads TGTGCCAGCAGTTTAGGGGGGGGAGCTTTCTTT. It is translated as CASSLGGGAFF.

This clone was seen a single time. V gene TRBV2 combines with J gene TRBJ1-4; D is perhaps TRBD1 (5 bases). Germline values: CDR1 SNHLY, CDR2 FYNNEI. CDR3 size: 14 residues. Trimming stripped 10 bases from V and 8 bases from J, with 20 bases between. Here the CDR3 DNA reads TGTGCCACCACGGGGGGGTCCCAGAGGGAAAAACTGTTTTTT. Encoded protein: CATTGGSQREKLFF.